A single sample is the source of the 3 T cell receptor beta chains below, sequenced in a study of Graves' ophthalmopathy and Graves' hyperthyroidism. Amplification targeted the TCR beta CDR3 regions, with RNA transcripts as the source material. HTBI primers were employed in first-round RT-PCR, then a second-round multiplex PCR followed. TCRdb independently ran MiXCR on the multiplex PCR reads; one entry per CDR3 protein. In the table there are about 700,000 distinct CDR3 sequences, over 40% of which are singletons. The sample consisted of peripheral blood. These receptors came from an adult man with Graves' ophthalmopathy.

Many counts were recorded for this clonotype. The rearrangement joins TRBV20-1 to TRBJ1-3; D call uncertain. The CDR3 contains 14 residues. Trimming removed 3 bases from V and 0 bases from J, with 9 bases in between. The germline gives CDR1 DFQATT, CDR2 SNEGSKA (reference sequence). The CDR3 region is CSARRQSSGNTIYF. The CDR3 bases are TGCAGTGCTAGGAGGCAAAGCTCTGGAAACACCATATATTTT.

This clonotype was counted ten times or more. The CDR3 is CASSSTGQGQPQHF. The CDR3 DNA reads as TGCGCCAGCAGCTCAACAGGTCAAGGTCAGCCCCAGCATTTT. V and J are TRBV5-1 and TRBJ1-5; weak D call: TRBD1 (5 bases). Trimming took off 3 bases at V and 6 bases at J, with 13 bases between the two ends. The CDR3 has 14 residues. The V gene's germline CDR1 is SGHRS and CDR2 YFSETQ.

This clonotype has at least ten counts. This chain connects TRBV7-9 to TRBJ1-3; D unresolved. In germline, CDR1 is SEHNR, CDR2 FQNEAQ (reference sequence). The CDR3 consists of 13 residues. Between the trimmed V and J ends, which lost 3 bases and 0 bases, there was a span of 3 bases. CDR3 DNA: TGTGCCAGCAGCTTTTACTCTGGAAACACCATATATTTT. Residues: CASSFYSGNTIYF. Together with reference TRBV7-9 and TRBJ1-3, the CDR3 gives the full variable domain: DTGVSQNPRHKITKRGQNVTFRCDPISEHNRLYWYRQTLGQGPEFLTYFQNEAQLEKSRLLSDRFSAERPKGSFSTLEIQRTEQGDSAMYLCASSFYSGNTIYFGEGSWLTVV.